This T cell receptor (beta chain) is drawn from a study of T cell clonotyping in hematopoietic cell transplantation. The study, taken as a whole, reports: At the given depth, recipient repertoires were over 97% de novo clonotypes. Cells were unsorted, so CD4 and CD8 contributions were not separated. Recipient TCR diversity dropped after transplant; expanded clonotypes rose from day 30 to 180.

Trimming cost V 6 bases and J 1 base, with 18 bases left between them. The CDR3 runs 17 residues. Germline V gene sequence: CDR1 LNHDA, CDR2 SQIVND (reference sequence). Remarks on this clone: Its antigen is not identified.

The time point: recipient sample about 28 days before transplant, after cytoreduction. TCRdb's table, derived via immunoSEQ multiplex PCR, lists solely in-frame clones and lacks some. The sample lists roughly 30,000 clones; around 93% were seen once. The chain recombines TRBV19 with TRBJ2-2; D is uncertain. This sequence was found in a man over 45 with acute myeloid leukemia. Some clones in this sample may be carry-over from other donors' samples. The specimen was peripheral blood mononuclear cells, collected before stem cell transplant. The DNA for the CDR3 is TGTGCCAGTAGCCGGTGGGTAGGCAGCCGGAACACCGGGGAGCTGTTTTTT. Its protein is CASSRWVGSRNTGELFF.